Following are 5 T cell receptor beta chains from one sample sequenced in a study of radiotherapy plus CTLA-4 blockade in lung cancer. Assay used: immunoSEQ multiplex PCR; TCRdb lists only in-frame clones, some missing. The table has about 39,000 clones, just under 80% seen once. This sample comprised peripheral blood, obtained from a patient treated with radiotherapy plus ipilimumab. The receptor set was obtained from a human donor with non-small cell lung cancer that progressed on radiotherapy plus ipilimumab.

The rearrangement uses TRBV5-1 and TRBJ2-1; possible D gene TRBD1, 6 bases. Germline V gene data show CDR1 as SGHRS and CDR2 as YFSETQ. With 5 bases removed from V and 5 bases from J, the gap between germline ends came to 14 bases. The CDR3 sequence is 14 residues long. CDR3 region: CASSGRGSHNEQFF. As DNA, the CDR3 is TGCGCCAGCAGTGGCAGGGGATCCCACAATGAGCAGTTCTTC.

This clone was recorded only once. This sequence joins TRBV15 and TRBJ2-5; 10 nucleotides match TRBD2. Germline V gene lookup returns CDR1 LNHNV and CDR2 YYDKDF (reference sequence). V was clipped by 3 bases and J by 4 bases; unmatched bases: 8. This CDR3 has 16 residues. This CDR3 is CATSRKRGGVGETQYF. The CDR3 nucleotides read TGTGCCACCAGCAGGAAGCGGGGGGGTGTAGGAGAGACCCAGTACTTC.

The chain joins TRBV19 to TRBJ1-1, with unresolved D. The CDR3 sequence is 12 residues long. Trimming shortened V by 6 bases and J by 5 bases, and 10 bases separated the two germline ends. Germline V CDR1 and CDR2: LNHDA, SQIVND (reference sequence). The CDR3 loop reads CASRVTWTEAFF. DNA of the CDR3: TGTGCCAGTAGAGTGACATGGACTGAAGCTTTCTTT.

The chain couples TRBV10-1 to TRBJ2-3; a possible D gene is TRBD1 (6 bases). Trimming cost V 6 bases and J 5 bases, with 12 bases left between them. Germline V CDR1 and CDR2: WNHNN, SYGVQD (reference sequence). The CDR3 loop spans 13 amino acids. The CDR3 DNA is TGCGCCAGCAGCCCTAGAGGGGGAGATACGCAGTATTTT. Translation gives CASSPRGGDTQYF.

The genes are TRBV4-3 and TRBJ2-1; 8 bases agree with TRBD2. The germline V gene encodes CDR1 LGHNA and CDR2 YSLEER. The V gene end was trimmed by 4 bases and the J gene end by 2 bases; junction bases not matched to a gene: 10. The CDR3 contains 17 residues. The CDR3 sequence: CASSRLNGGATYNEQFF. The DNA of the CDR3 is TGCGCCAGCAGCCGCCTTAACGGGGGGGCCACCTACAATGAGCAGTTCTTC.